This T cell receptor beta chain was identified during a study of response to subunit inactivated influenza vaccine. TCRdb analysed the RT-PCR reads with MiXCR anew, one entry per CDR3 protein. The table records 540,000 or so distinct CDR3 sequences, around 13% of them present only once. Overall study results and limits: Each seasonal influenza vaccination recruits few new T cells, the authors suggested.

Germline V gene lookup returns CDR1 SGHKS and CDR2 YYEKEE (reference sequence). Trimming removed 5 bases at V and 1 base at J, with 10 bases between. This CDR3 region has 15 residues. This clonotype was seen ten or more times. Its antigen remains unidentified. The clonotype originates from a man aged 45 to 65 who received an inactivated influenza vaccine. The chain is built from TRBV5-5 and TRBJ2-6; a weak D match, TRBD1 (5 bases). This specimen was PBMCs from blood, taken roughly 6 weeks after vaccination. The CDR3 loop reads CASSSQGSGANVLTF. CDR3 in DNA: TGTGCCAGCAGTTCTCAGGGATCTGGGGCCAACGTCCTGACTTTC.